This T cell receptor (beta chain) emerged from a study of T cell responses to AZD1222 COVID-19 vaccine. Across the whole study: Analyses pooled second doses at about 4 or about 12 weeks.

Sequencing used immunoSEQ multiplex PCR; TCRdb keeps in-frame clones, though not all of them. Of around 150,000 clones detected, 85% to 95% appear once; the ten largest clones hold 1.3%. Study-wide results and limits: Baseline testing showed seropositivity in only six AZD1222 recipients.

To note about this clone: Antigen unknown.

The CDR3 sequence is 13 residues long. V gave up 3 bases and J gave up 2 bases, with 7 bases separating them. Germline V gives CDR1 KGHSH, CDR2 LQKENI. The rearrangement links TRBV18 to TRBJ1-2; D unresolved. Here the sequenced sample was peripheral blood, taken on day 0 of AZD1222 vaccination. This clonotype originated in an adult in good health. The CDR3 loop reads CASSPDKNYGYTF. CDR3 in DNA: TGTGCCAGCTCACCCGATAAGAACTATGGCTACACCTTC.